This T cell receptor (beta chain) comes out of a study of blood T cell repertoires in COVID-19. About the research overall: T cells, B-cell-depleted T cells, or PBMCs supplied cDNA or gDNA.

V lost 1 base, J lost 3 bases, and 13 bases lay in between. The CDR3 loop spans 15 amino acids. Using immunoSEQ multiplex PCR, the repertoire was profiled, and TCRdb retains in-frame clones only, with some absent. The repertoire includes about 400,000 clones, more than 85% of them detected once, and around 3% sits in the top ten. Sequenced input: peripheral blood. V and J are TRBV23-1 and TRBJ2-7; maybe TRBD2 (6 bases). TRBV23-1 is assigned to the ORF class and has an uncertain function. This clonotype was sampled from a human donor in a cohort sampled during active COVID-19. CDR3 residues: CASSQLILALYEQYF. As DNA, the CDR3 is TGCGCCAGCAGTCAATTAATACTAGCTCTCTACGAGCAGTACTTC.